This is a list of T cell receptor beta chains from one sample in a study of blood T cell repertoires in COVID-19. TCRdb's copy holds only in-frame clones and misses some; the assay was immunoSEQ multiplex PCR. The sample holds roughly 290,000 clones, over 75% seen once. Specimen: PBMCs or T cells enriched from blood (not recorded which). The receptors here all came from a man aged 25-45 years who had recovered from COVID-19. CDR3s include the opening cysteine and the closing phenylalanine or tryptophan. Fields, in order: clone size, J gene, V gene, D gene, CDR3 protein, CDR3 DNA. D genes are given only for firm matches. Expanded clones are given a class, and other clones once, few, many or no size at all.

size: NA; J: TRBJ1-2; V: TRBV9; D: NA; CDR3: CASSVDGKDYGYTF; DNA: TGTGCCAGCAGCGTAGACGGGAAAGACTATGGCTACACCTTC
size: NA; J: TRBJ1-1; V: TRBV7-9; D: NA; CDR3: CASSLGSNTEAFF; DNA: TGTGCCAGCAGCCTGGGGAGTAACACTGAAGCTTTCTTT
size: NA; J: TRBJ1-4; V: TRBV7-4; D: NA; CDR3: CASSLVEPGDEKLFF; DNA: TGTGCCAGCAGCTTAGTAGAGCCCGGGGATGAAAAACTGTTTTTT
size: NA; J: TRBJ2-3; V: TRBV4-3; D: NA; CDR3: CASSPLRAGTQYF; DNA: TGCGCCAGCAGCCCGCTCAGGGCAGGTACGCAGTATTTT
size: NA; J: TRBJ1-1; V: TRBV3-1/TRBV3-2; D: NA; CDR3: CASGGGLPEAFF; DNA: TGTGCCAGCGGGGGGGGGTTACCTGAAGCTTTCTTT
size: many; J: TRBJ2-3; V: TRBV6-4; D: NA; CDR3: CASSRTSTDTQYF; DNA: TGTGCCAGCAGTCGGACTAGCACAGATACGCAGTATTTT
size: once; J: TRBJ1-1; V: TRBV11-2; D: TRBD1; CDR3: CASSLDWPGTGNMNTEAFF; DNA: TGTGCCAGCAGCTTAGATTGGCCCGGGACAGGGAATATGAACACTGAAGCTTTCTTT
size: NA; J: TRBJ1-6; V: TRBV7-9; D: TRBD1; CDR3: CASAGQGNSPLHF; DNA: TGTGCCAGCGCAGGACAGGGAAATTCACCCCTCCACTTT
size: NA; J: TRBJ2-7; V: TRBV12-3/TRBV12-4; D: NA; CDR3: CASSRQDYEQYF; DNA: TGTGCCAGCAGCAGACAGGACTACGAGCAGTACTTC
size: NA; J: TRBJ1-3; V: TRBV3-1/TRBV3-2; D: TRBD1; CDR3: CASSQGLGTGGSGNTIYF; DNA: TGTGCCAGCAGCCAAGGCCTCGGGACAGGGGGGTCTGGAAACACCATATATTTT
size: once; J: TRBJ2-3; V: TRBV5-1; D: NA; CDR3: CASSRPSGLTDTQYF; DNA: TGCGCCAGCAGCCGACCGAGCGGGCTCACAGATACGCAGTATTTT
size: NA; J: TRBJ2-5; V: TRBV5-1; D: NA; CDR3: CASSLAGRAEETQYF; DNA: TGCGCCAGCAGCTTGGCCGGGCGGGCGGAAGAGACCCAGTACTTC
size: NA; J: TRBJ2-1; V: TRBV28; D: TRBD1; CDR3: CASVPGQGVTYNEQFF; DNA: TGTGCCAGCGTACCGGGACAGGGGGTTACCTACAATGAGCAGTTCTTC